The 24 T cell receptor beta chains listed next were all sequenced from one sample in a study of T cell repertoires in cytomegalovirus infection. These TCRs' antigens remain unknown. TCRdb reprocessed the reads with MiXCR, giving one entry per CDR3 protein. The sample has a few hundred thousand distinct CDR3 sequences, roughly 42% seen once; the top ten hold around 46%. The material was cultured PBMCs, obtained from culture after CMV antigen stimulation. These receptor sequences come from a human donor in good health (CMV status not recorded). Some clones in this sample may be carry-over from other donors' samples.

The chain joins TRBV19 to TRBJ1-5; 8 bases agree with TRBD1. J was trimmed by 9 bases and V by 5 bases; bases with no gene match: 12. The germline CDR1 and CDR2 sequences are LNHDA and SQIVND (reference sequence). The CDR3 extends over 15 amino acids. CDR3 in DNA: TGTGCCAGTAGTGTAGCACACAGGGGGAAGTCGCCCCAGCATTTT. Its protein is CASSVAHRGKSPQHF.

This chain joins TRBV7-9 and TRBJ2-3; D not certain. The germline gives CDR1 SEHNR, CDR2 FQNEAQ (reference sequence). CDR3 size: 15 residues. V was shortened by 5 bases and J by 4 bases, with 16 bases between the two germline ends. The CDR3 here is CASSRPVVVADTQYF. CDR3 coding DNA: TGTGCCAGCAGCCGCCCCGTCGTCGTCGCAGATACGCAGTATTTT.

CDR3 in DNA: TGTGCCAGCAGCACATATCGGGGGACCCGTTTACATGAGCAGTTCTTC. Protein: CASSTYRGTRLHEQFF. The V call is TRBV11-2, the J call TRBJ2-1; D may be TRBD2 (6 bases). Germline V gene sequence: CDR1 SGHAT, CDR2 FQNNGV. Trimming took 5 bases from V and 8 from J, leaving 22 bases between them. This CDR3 has 16 residues.

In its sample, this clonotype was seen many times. CDR3 region: CASSHESGNTIYF. In nucleotides, the CDR3 is TGTGCCAGCAGCCACGAATCGGGAAACACCATATATTTT. The chain recombines TRBV7-2 with TRBJ1-3; D is uncertain. Germline CDR1 reads SGHTA; CDR2 reads FQGNSA. Trimming took 5 bases from V and 4 from J, leaving 9 bases between them. This CDR3 is 13 amino acids long.

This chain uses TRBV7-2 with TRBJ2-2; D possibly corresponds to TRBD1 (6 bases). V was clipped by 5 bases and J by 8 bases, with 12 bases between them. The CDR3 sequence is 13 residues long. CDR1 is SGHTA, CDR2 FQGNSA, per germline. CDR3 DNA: TGTGCCAGCAGCCTGCGCCAGGGGGGGGAGCTGTTTTTT. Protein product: CASSLRQGGELFF.

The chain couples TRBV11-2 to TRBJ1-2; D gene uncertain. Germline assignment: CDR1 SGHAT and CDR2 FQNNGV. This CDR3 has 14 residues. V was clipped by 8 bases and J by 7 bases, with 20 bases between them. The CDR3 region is CASYGSGTAFGYTF. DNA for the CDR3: TGTGCCAGCTATGGCTCGGGCACAGCGTTTGGCTACACCTTC.

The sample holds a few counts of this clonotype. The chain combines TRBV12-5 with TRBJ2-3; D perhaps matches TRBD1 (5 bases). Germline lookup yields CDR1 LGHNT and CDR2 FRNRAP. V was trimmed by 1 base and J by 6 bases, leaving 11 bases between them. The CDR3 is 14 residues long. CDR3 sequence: CASGLGTGPDTQYF. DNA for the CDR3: TGTGCTAGTGGTTTGGGAACAGGACCTGATACGCAGTATTTT.

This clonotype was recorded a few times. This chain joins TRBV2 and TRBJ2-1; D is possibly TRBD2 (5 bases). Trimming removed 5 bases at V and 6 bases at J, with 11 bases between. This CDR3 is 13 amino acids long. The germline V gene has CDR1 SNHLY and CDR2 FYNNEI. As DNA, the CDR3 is TGTGCCAGCAGTCTGATCGGGGTCAATGAGCAGTTCTTC. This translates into CASSLIGVNEQFF.

The CDR3 DNA is TGTGCCAGCAGCGTAACTAGAATCAGCGGGGATACGCAGTATTTT. It encodes CASSVTRISGDTQYF. V usage is TRBV12-3 or TRBV12-4 and J usage is TRBJ2-3, with D possibly matching TRBD2 (6 bases). The CDR3 spans 15 residues. V gave up 6 bases and J gave up 6 bases, with 19 bases separating them.

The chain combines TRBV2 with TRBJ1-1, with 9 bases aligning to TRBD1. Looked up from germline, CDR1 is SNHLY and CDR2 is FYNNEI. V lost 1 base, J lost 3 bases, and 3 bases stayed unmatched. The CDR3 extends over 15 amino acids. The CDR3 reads CASSEDRGRDTEAFF. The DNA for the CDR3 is TGTGCCAGCAGTGAAGACAGGGGGCGCGACACTGAAGCTTTCTTT.

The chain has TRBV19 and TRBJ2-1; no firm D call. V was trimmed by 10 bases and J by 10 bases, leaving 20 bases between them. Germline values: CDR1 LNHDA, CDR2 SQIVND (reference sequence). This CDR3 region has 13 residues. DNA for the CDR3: TGTGCCACCGCTGGACCAGCGCCCTCGGAGCAGTTCTTC. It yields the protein CATAGPAPSEQFF. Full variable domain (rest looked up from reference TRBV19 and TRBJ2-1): DGGITQSPKYLFRKEGQNVTLSCEQNLNHDAMYWYRQDPGQGLRLIYYSQIVNDFQKGDIAEGYSVSREKKESFPLTVTSAQKNPTAFYLCATAGPAPSEQFFGPGTRLTVL.

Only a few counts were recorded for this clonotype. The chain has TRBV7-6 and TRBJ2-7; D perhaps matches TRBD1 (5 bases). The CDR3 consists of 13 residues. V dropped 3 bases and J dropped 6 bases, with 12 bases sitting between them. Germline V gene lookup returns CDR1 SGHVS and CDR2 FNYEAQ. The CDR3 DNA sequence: TGTGCCAGCAGCTTGGGGCCCGTCTCCGAGCAGTACTTC. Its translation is CASSLGPVSEQYF.

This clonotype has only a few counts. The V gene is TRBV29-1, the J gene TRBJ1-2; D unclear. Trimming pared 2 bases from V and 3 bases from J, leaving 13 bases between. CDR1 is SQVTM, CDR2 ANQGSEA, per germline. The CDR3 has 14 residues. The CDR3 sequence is CSVENRPPDYGYTF. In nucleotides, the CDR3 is TGCAGCGTTGAAAACCGCCCCCCGGACTATGGCTACACCTTC.

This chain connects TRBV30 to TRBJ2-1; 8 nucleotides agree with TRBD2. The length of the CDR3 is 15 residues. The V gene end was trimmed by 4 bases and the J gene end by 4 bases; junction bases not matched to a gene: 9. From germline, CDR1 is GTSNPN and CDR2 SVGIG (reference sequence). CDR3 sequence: CAWKETSDLYNEQFF. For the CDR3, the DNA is TGTGCCTGGAAAGAGACTAGCGATCTATACAATGAGCAGTTCTTC.

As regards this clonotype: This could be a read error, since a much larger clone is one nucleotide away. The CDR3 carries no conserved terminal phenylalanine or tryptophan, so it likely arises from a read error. DNA of the CDR3: TGTGCCAGCAGCGGGGGGTCGGGAGCCGGCACAGATACGCAGTATTCT. It specifies CASSGGSGAGTDTQYS. This chain connects TRBV7-2 to TRBJ2-3, with D perhaps matching TRBD2 (6 bases). CDR3 length: 16 residues. V lost 5 bases and J lost 1, with 16 bases in between. Germline V gene data show CDR1 as SGHTA and CDR2 as FQGNSA.

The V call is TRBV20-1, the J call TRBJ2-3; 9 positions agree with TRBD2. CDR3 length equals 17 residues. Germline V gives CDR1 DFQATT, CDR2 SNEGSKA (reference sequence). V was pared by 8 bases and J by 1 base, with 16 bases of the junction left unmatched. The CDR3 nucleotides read TGCAGTCCCGGGGCGGGAGGGGCCTCGACCGGCACAGATACGCAGTATTTT. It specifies CSPGAGGASTGTDTQYF.

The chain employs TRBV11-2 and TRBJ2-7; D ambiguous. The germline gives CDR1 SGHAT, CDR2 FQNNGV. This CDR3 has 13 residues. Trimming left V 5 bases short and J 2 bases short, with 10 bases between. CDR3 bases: TGTGCCAGCAGCATCAGACAAGCCTACGAGCAGTACTTC. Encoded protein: CASSIRQAYEQYF. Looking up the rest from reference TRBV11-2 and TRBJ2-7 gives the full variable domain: EAGVAQSPRYKIIEKRQSVAFWCNPISGHATLYWYQQILGQGPKLLIQFQNNGVVDDSQLPKDRFSAERLKGVDSTLKIQPAKLEDSAVYLCASSIRQAYEQYFGPGTRLTVT.

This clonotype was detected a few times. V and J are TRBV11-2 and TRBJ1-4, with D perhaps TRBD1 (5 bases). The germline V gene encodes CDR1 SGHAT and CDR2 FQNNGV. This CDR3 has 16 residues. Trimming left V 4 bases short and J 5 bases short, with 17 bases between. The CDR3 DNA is TGTGCCAGCAGCTGGCTCCCCCGGGGGGAAAATGAAAAACTGTTTTTT. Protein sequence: CASSWLPRGENEKLFF.

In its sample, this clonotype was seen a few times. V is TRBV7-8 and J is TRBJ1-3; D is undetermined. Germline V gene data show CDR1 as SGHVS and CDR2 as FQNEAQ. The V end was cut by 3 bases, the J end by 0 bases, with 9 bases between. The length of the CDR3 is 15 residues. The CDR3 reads CASSFETDSGNTIYF. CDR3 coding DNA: TGTGCCAGCAGCTTCGAGACGGACTCTGGAAACACCATATATTTT.

The CDR3, as DNA: TGCGCCAGCAGCCAAGTTGGGACAGGCTACAATGAGCAGTTCTTC. Translating gives CASSQVGTGYNEQFF. This sequence joins TRBV4-3 and TRBJ2-1; 8 bases fit TRBD1. Germline CDR1 is LGHNA and CDR2 is YSLEER. V lost 1 base, J lost 3 bases, and 2 bases stayed unmatched. This CDR3 has 15 residues.

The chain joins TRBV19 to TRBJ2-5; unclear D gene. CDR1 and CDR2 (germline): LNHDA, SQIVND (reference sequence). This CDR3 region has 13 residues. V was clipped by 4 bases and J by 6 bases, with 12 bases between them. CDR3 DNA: TGTGCCAGTAGTACTACTCAATTACAGACCCAGTACTTC. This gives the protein CASSTTQLQTQYF.

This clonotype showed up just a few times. The CDR3 loop reads CASRRDRGRYEQFF. CDR3 nucleotide sequence: TGTGCCAGCCGCCGGGACAGGGGGCGTTATGAGCAGTTCTTC. The chain uses TRBV6-6 and TRBJ2-1, with 12 bases lining up with TRBD1. The CDR3 contains 14 residues. From germline, CDR1 is MNHNY and CDR2 SVGAGI (reference sequence). With V trimmed by 8 bases and J by 8 bases, 7 bases remained unmatched.

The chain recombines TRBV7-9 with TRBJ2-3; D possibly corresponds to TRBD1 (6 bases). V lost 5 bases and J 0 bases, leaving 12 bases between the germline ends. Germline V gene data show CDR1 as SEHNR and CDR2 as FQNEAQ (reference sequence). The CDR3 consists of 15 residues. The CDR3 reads CASSPLGQSTDTQYF. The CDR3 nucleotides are TGTGCCAGCAGCCCGCTTGGACAGAGCACAGATACGCAGTATTTT.

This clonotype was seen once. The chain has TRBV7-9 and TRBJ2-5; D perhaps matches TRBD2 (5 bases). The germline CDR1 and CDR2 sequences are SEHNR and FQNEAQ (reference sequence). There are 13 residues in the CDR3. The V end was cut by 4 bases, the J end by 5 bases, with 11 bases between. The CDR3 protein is CASSYGPGETQYF. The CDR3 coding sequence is TGTGCCAGCAGCTACGGACCGGGGGAGACCCAGTACTTC.